This T cell receptor (beta chain) was profiled in a study of T cell responses to AZD1222 COVID-19 vaccine. Study findings and constraints: After the peak T cell response, and only then, were repertoires sampled.

As to this clone: Its antigen is not known.

This CDR3 contains 15 residues. The ends were cut back, 4 bases at V and 1 base at J, with 12 bases in the middle. Germline CDR1 and CDR2: SGHTS and YDEGEE. Measured with immunoSEQ multiplex PCR; TCRdb has only the in-frame clones, and not every one. The profile shows some 97,000 clones, 80% to 90% of them singletons. The TCR sequence derives from an adult in good health. Sequences were derived from peripheral blood, sampled on day 0 of AZD1222 vaccination. This rearrangement joins TRBV5-8 to TRBJ1-5; possibly TRBD1 for D (5 bases). CDR3 protein: CASSPGTESNQPQHF. The CDR3 DNA reads as TGTGCCAGCAGCCCGGGGACGGAAAGCAATCAGCCCCAGCATTTT.